Presented here are 4 T cell receptor beta chains from one specimen sequenced in a study of control samples from healthy donors and cancer patients. Here immunoSEQ multiplex PCR was the method, and the copy in TCRdb shows in-frame clones only, minus some. This sample has 65,000 to 80,000 clones, with around 90% found just once. Source material: PBMCs. The receptors originated from a woman aged 50 to 60 with colorectal cancer.

The chain recombines TRBV12-1 with TRBJ2-7; TRBD2, the table's D call, lacks a check against the DNA. TRBV12-1 is an annotated pseudogene. CDR3 size: 16 residues. CDR3 sequence reads: CSSSFGRLAGGNEQYV. The CDR3, as DNA: TGTTCCAGCAGCTTTGGGCGACTAGCGGGGGGCAACGAGCAGTACGTC.

V usage is TRBV6-1 and J usage is TRBJ1-1; 8 nucleotides match TRBD1. The CDR3 has 13 amino acids. CDR1 is MNHNS and CDR2 is SASEGT in the germline V gene. V was pared by 2 bases and J by 7 bases, with 3 bases of the junction left unmatched. This CDR3 is CASSEQGAVEAFF. The DNA of the CDR3 is TGTGCCAGCAGTGAACAGGGGGCTGTTGAAGCTTTCTTT.

The chain is built from TRBV11-3 and TRBJ2-5; TRBD1 matches 7 bases. J gave up 4 bases and V 1 base, and 0 bases lay outside the gene matches. The CDR3 has 13 amino acids. CDR1 and CDR2 (germline): SGHNT, YENEEA. The DNA for the CDR3 is TGTGCCAGCAGCTTAGGACAGGGAGAGACCCAGTACTTC. It yields the protein CASSLGQGETQYF.

This rearrangement joins TRBV2 to TRBJ2-2; D perhaps matches TRBD1 (6 bases). This CDR3 region has 15 residues. The germline V and J ends were trimmed by 6 bases and 4 bases, with 15 bases remaining between them. Germline V gives CDR1 SNHLY, CDR2 FYNNEI. CDR3 sequence (DNA): TGTGCCAGCAGCCCACTCGGACAGACCACCGGGGAGCTGTTTTTT. It yields the protein CASSPLGQTTGELFF.